This T cell receptor (beta chain) was identified in a study of response to subunit inactivated influenza vaccine (dated by TCRdb to the late 2010s). For context, the study as a whole: Deep quantitative T cell receptor repertoire profiling was used in the study to track responses to a trivalent subunit inactivated influenza vaccine.

Clipping removes 0 bases from V and 4 bases from J, with 7 as the unmatched junction base count. The CDR3 holds 16 amino acids from the cysteine to the phenylalanine. The read is trimmed to its CDR3 DNA, 48 bases read in frame from base 1. Per the germline V gene, LGHNA is the CDR1 and YSLEER is the CDR2. This clonotype was seen ten or more times. Which antigen it targets is not known. No clone much larger than this one lies a single base away; base qualities are absent. Study-wide conclusions, independent of this receptor: According to the authors, only a limited number of new T cells may be recruited by each seasonal influenza vaccination.

Libraries were built with RT-PCR. Sequencing instrument: Illumina HiSeq 2500. The raw public data were reprocessed by TCRdb itself: fastp quality trimming at Q25, MiXCR clonotype calling, in-frame beta chains only. CDR3 protein duplicates are merged, each entry listing the most common genes and DNA. For this sample the table gives a few hundred thousand distinct CDR3 sequences, of which 14% were detected only once. The ten largest clonotypes hold 8.5% to 14% of the sample. Recombination linked TRBV4-3 to TRBJ2-7; TRBD2 aligns with 9 central bases. This TCR was recovered from a man aged 45 to 65 who received an inactivated influenza vaccine. Donor details come from another sample of the same person, matched by shared clones. Sequencing was performed on PBMCs from blood, taken roughly 12 days after vaccination. The CDR3 protein: CASSQDSRLAGYEQYF. The DNA reads as follows: TGCGCCAGCAGCCAAGATAGTCGGCTAGCGGGGTACGAGCAGTACTTC.